This T cell receptor (beta chain) was sequenced in a study of T cells in localized non-small cell lung cancer. Study conclusions and caveats: Clonality of T cells reached its maximum in uninvolved adjacent lung, surpassing tumor.

The CDR3 runs 13 residues. V lost 1 base to trimming and J lost 9 bases, with 13 bases between them. The V gene's germline CDR1 is SGDLS and CDR2 YYNGEE. Clones were read by immunoSEQ multiplex PCR, and TCRdb kept only the in-frame ones, dropping some. Altogether 35,000 or so clones are present, around 85% being singletons, with the ten largest covering approximately 6.8%. Points on this clone: The antigen remains undetermined.

J is TRBJ2-5 and V is TRBV9; no reliable D call. The origin of this receptor is a woman aged 35-70 years with stage I lung adenocarcinoma. The sequencing used peripheral blood, collected before any cancer treatment. CDR3 coding DNA: TGTGCCAGCAGCGTATTCGCTCCTGGGCCCCAGTACTTC. This sequence encodes CASSVFAPGPQYF. Using reference TRBV9 and TRBJ2-5 for the parts outside the CDR3, the full variable domain is DSGVTQTPKHLITATGQRVTLRCSPRSGDLSVYWYQQSLDQGLQFLIQYYNGEERAKGNILERFSAQQFPDLHSELNLSSLELGDSALYFCASSVFAPGPQYFGPGTRLLVL.